This TCR beta chain stems from a study of blood T cell repertoires in COVID-19. Only in-frame clones appear in the TCRdb table, and some are missing; sequencing was by immunoSEQ multiplex PCR. The profile shows approximately 82,000 clones, 75% to 90% of them singletons. The receptor comes from a woman in her 50s with acute COVID-19. Sequenced sample: PBMCs or T cells enriched from blood (not recorded which).

CDR3 nucleotides: TGTGCCAGCAGGACCGGGACAGGCCCGAGCTTTTCTTTCTTT. Protein: CASRTGTGPSFSFF. The rearrangement uses TRBV2 and TRBJ1-1; 8 nucleotides agree with TRBD1. J gave up 12 bases and V 6 bases, and 15 bases lay outside the gene matches. The germline V gene has CDR1 SNHLY and CDR2 FYNNEI. The length of the CDR3 is 14 residues.